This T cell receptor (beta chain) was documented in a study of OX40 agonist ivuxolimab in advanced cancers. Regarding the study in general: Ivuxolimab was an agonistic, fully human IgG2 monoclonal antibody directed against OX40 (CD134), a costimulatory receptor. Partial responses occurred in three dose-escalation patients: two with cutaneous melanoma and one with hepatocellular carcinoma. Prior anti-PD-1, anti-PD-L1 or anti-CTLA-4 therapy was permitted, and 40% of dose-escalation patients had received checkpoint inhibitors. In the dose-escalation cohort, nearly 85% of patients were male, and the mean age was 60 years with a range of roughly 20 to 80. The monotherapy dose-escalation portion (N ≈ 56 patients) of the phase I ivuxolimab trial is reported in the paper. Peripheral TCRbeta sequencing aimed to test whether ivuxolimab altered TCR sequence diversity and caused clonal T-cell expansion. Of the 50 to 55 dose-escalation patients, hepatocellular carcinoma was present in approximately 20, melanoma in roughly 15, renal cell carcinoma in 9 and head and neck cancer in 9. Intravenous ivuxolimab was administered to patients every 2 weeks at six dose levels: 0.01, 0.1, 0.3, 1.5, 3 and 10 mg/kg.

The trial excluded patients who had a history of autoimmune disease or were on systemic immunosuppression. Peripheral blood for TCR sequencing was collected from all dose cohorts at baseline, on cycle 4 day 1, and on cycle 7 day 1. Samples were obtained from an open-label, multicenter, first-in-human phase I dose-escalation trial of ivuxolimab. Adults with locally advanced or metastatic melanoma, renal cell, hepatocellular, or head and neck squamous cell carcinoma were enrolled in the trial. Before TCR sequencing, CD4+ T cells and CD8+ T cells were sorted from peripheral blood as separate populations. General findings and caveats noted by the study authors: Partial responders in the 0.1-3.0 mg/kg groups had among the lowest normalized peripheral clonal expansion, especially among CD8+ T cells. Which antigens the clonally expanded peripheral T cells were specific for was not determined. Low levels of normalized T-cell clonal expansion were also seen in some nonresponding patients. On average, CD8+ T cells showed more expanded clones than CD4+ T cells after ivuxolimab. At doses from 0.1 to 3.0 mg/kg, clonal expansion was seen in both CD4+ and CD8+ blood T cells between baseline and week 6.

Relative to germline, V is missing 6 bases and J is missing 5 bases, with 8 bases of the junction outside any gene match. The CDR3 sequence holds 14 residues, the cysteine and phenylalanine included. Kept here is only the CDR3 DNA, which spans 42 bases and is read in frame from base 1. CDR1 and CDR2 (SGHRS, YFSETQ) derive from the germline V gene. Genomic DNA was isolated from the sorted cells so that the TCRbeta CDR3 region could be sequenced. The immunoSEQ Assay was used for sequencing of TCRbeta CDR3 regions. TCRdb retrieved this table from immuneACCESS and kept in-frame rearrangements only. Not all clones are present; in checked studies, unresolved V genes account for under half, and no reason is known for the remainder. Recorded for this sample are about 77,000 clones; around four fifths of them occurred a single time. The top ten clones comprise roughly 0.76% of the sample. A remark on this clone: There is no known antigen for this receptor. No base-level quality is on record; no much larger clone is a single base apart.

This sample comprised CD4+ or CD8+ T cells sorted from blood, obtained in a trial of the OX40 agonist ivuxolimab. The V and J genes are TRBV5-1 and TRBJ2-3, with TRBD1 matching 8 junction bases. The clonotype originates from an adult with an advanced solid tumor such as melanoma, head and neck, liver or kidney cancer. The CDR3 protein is CASTPGQGKDTQYF. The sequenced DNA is TGCGCCAGCACCCCAGGACAGGGCAAAGATACGCAGTATTTT.